The 25 T cell receptor beta chains in this list originate from one sample, sequenced in a study of T-cell memory formation after mild COVID-19. From the 5' RACE reads, TCRdb called clonotypes with MiXCR, one entry per CDR3 protein. This sample yields about 210,000 distinct CDR3 sequences, of which around 30% are seen a single time; 9.5% to 12% belongs to the top ten. Input material: PBMCs or a T cell subset sorted from them (not recorded which). The receptors shown here come from an adult woman who had mild COVID-19 (a few samples of this study predate the infection). Cell type and time point are not known.

This clonotype was found a few times. The chain joins TRBV4-1 to TRBJ1-1, with D perhaps matching TRBD1 (5 bases). CDR3 length equals 15 residues. CDR1 and CDR2 from the germline V gene are MGHRA and YSYEKL. Trimming took off 1 base at V and 4 bases at J, with 13 bases between the two ends. This chain's CDR3 is CASSQGPGRATEAFF. The DNA of the CDR3 is TGCGCCAGCAGCCAAGGACCAGGCAGGGCCACTGAAGCTTTCTTT.

The chain is built from TRBV12-3 or TRBV12-4 and TRBJ2-7, with no clear D. The CDR3 length is 14 residues. The ends were cut back, 5 bases at V and 3 bases at J, with 14 bases in the middle. The CDR3 reads CASSPSGVYYEQYF. The CDR3 DNA follows: TGTGCCAGCAGTCCCTCAGGAGTGTACTACGAGCAGTACTTC.

The CDR3 reads CATSDSGGQKGTDTQYF. The CDR3 nucleotides are TGTGCCACCAGTGACTCCGGGGGCCAAAAGGGAACAGATACGCAGTATTTT. The chain carries TRBV24-1 and TRBJ2-3; D may be TRBD1 or TRBD2 (6 bases each). From germline, CDR1 is KGHDR and CDR2 SFDVKD. The CDR3 is 17 amino acids. V dropped 4 bases and J dropped 3 bases, with 19 bases sitting between them.

This rearrangement joins TRBV19 to TRBJ2-7; 9 nucleotides match TRBD1. The CDR3 covers 13 residues. Germline trimming cut 3 bases from V and 3 bases from J; bases unmatched to any gene: 0. The germline V gene encodes CDR1 LNHDA and CDR2 SQIVND (reference sequence). CDR3 sequence reads: CASSMDRGYEQYF. The CDR3 DNA reads TGTGCCAGTAGTATGGACAGGGGCTACGAGCAGTACTTC.

The chain is built from TRBV20-1 and TRBJ1-1, with 7 bases identical to TRBD1. The CDR3 length is 14 residues. Germline assignment: CDR1 DFQATT and CDR2 SNEGSKA (reference sequence). Losses at the gene ends were 1 base for V and 3 bases for J; bases not matched to a gene: 5. The CDR3 nucleotides read TGCAGTGCTAGAGTGACAGGGAGTGACACTGAAGCTTTCTTT. This sequence encodes CSARVTGSDTEAFF.

This clonotype has just a few counts. The chain joins TRBV12-3 or TRBV12-4 to TRBJ2-7; TRBD2 might be the D (6 bases). The CDR3 is made up of 13 amino acids. V lost 5 bases to trimming and J lost 6 bases, with 14 bases between them. CDR3 loop: CASSAGLVGEQYF. The CDR3 bases are TGTGCCAGCAGTGCGGGGTTAGTCGGCGAGCAGTACTTC.

The J gene is TRBJ1-2, the V gene TRBV6-6, with TRBD1 identical over 9 bases. This CDR3 region has 20 residues. The ends lost 0 bases at V and 6 bases at J; junction bases unmatched: 20. Germline CDR1 MNHNY, CDR2 SVGAGI (reference sequence). Written as DNA, the CDR3 is TGTGCCAGCAGTTACTCGATCTTAGTGAGGCCGGGACAGGGAGGCCATGGCTACACCTTC. Its protein is CASSYSILVRPGQGGHGYTF.

A few counts support this clonotype. The CDR3 loop reads CASSGWRDTQYF. The CDR3 DNA reads as TGTGCCAGCAGTGGTTGGAGGGATACGCAGTATTTT. J is TRBJ2-3 and V is TRBV12-3 or TRBV12-4, with D perhaps TRBD2 (5 bases). The CDR3 is 12 amino acids. The V end was cut by 5 bases, the J end by 6 bases, with 9 bases between.

V is TRBV18 and J is TRBJ1-1; D may be TRBD1 (5 bases). This CDR3 spans 13 amino acids. Germline V gives CDR1 KGHSH, CDR2 LQKENI. The ends were cut back, 3 bases at V and 5 bases at J, with 10 bases in the middle. In DNA form, the CDR3 reads TGTGCCAGCTCACCGGAGGGGTTAACTGAAGCTTTCTTT. Translated, it gives CASSPEGLTEAFF. Drawing the rest from reference TRBV18 and TRBJ1-1, the complete variable domain is NAGVMQNPRHLVRRRGQEARLRCSPMKGHSHVYWYRQLPEEGLKFMVYLQKENIIDESGMPKERFSAEFPKEGPSILRIQQVVRGDSAAYFCASSPEGLTEAFFGQGTRLTVV.

The gene calls are TRBV20-1 and TRBJ1-6; 9 bases are a match to TRBD1. Germline CDR1 reads DFQATT; CDR2 reads SNEGSKA (reference sequence). J lost 0 bases, V lost 1 base, and 4 bases had no gene match. This CDR3 is built from 17 residues. CDR3 in amino acids: CSARGGQGSSYNSPLHF. The CDR3 region has the DNA TGCAGTGCTAGAGGTGGACAGGGGAGCTCCTATAATTCACCCCTCCACTTT.

The rearrangement joins TRBV12-3 or TRBV12-4 to TRBJ1-1, with D possibly TRBD1 on 6 matching bases. Trimming removed 5 bases from V and 6 bases from J, with 22 bases in between. This CDR3 spans 16 amino acids. The CDR3 region is CASSPQGLGSGAEAFF. In DNA form, the CDR3 reads TGTGCCAGCAGTCCTCAGGGGTTGGGAAGTGGCGCTGAAGCTTTCTTT.

V usage is TRBV20-1 and J usage is TRBJ1-5; no definite D call. This CDR3 contains 15 residues. V was trimmed by 1 base and J by 0 bases, leaving 10 bases between them. Germline V gene lookup returns CDR1 DFQATT and CDR2 SNEGSKA (reference sequence). DNA of the CDR3: TGCAGTGCTAGAGCGTTTCAGAATAGCAATCAGCCCCAGCATTTT. Amino acids: CSARAFQNSNQPQHF.

The table lists this clonotype with a few counts. The gene calls are TRBV18 and TRBJ1-1; D may be TRBD1 (5 bases). CDR1 KGHSH and CDR2 LQKENI come from the germline V gene. CDR3 size: 16 residues. V gave up 9 bases and J gave up 4 bases, with 24 bases separating them. The CDR3 DNA reads as TGTGCCAGTTCAGATACCTATCGGGGGAGGTGCACTGAAGCTTTCTTT. It translates to CASSDTYRGRCTEAFF.

The gene calls are TRBV4-1 and TRBJ2-2; 8 positions match TRBD1. V lost 5 bases, J lost 4 bases, and 3 bases stayed unmatched. CDR1 is MGHRA, CDR2 YSYEKL, per germline. The CDR3 covers 14 residues. CDR3 in amino acids: CASSRDRSTGELFF. The CDR3 region has the DNA TGCGCCAGCAGCAGGGACAGGTCCACCGGGGAGCTGTTTTTT.

This chain connects TRBV7-2 to TRBJ2-7; maybe TRBD1 (6 bases). This CDR3 spans 13 amino acids. Trimming took off 3 bases at V and 3 bases at J, with 9 bases between the two ends. Germline assignment: CDR1 SGHTA and CDR2 FQGNSA. CDR3 amino acids: CASSFSDSYEQYF. The CDR3, as DNA: TGTGCCAGCAGCTTTTCGGACAGCTACGAGCAGTACTTC. Full variable domain (outside the CDR3, taken from reference TRBV7-2 and TRBJ2-7): GAGVSQSPSNKVTEKGKDVELRCDPISGHTALYWYRQSLGQGLEFLIYFQGNSAPDKSGLPSDRFSAERTGGSVSTLTIQRTQQEDSAVYLCASSFSDSYEQYFGPGTRLTVT.

The rearrangement uses TRBV29-1 and TRBJ1-4, with 7 bases identical to TRBD1. CDR1 SQVTM and CDR2 ANQGSEA come from the germline V gene. J lost 3 bases, V lost 6 bases, and 10 bases had no gene match. The CDR3 contains 15 residues. CDR3 sequence: CSVGTERLPNEKLFF. CDR3 sequence (DNA): TGCAGCGTCGGGACAGAGCGGTTGCCTAATGAAAAACTGTTTTTT.

The chain recombines TRBV12-3 or TRBV12-4 with TRBJ2-3; D might be TRBD2 (6 bases). Deletions cut 1 base from V and 5 bases from J, with 22 bases between. The CDR3 covers 18 residues. The CDR3 sequence is CASSLDSATGGARDTQYF. The DNA of the CDR3 is TGTGCCAGCAGTTTAGACTCCGCCACCGGAGGGGCGCGAGATACGCAGTATTTT.

This clonotype was found a few times. The chain employs TRBV24-1 and TRBJ2-6; D gene ambiguous. The V gene's germline CDR1 is KGHDR and CDR2 SFDVKD. V dropped 0 bases and J dropped 5 bases, with 13 bases sitting between them. The CDR3 is 17 amino acids. The CDR3 coding sequence is TGTGCCACCAGTGATTTGGAAAGGGCCCGCTGGGCCAACGTCCTGACTTTC. Translation gives CATSDLERARWANVLTF.

The chain links TRBV9 to TRBJ2-3, with 11 positions matching TRBD2. J was trimmed by 0 bases and V by 8 bases; bases with no gene match: 8. The CDR3 is 16 amino acids. Looked up from germline, CDR1 is SGDLS and CDR2 is YYNGEE. CDR3 sequence (DNA): TGTGCCAGTACTAGCGGGGGTGACCCTAGCACAGATACGCAGTATTTT. Translated, it gives CASTSGGDPSTDTQYF.

The rearrangement links TRBV27 to TRBJ2-7; TRBD2 agrees at 8 bases. Germline assignment: CDR1 MNHEY and CDR2 SMNVEV (reference sequence). V was clipped by 6 bases and J by 3 bases; unmatched bases: 16. The CDR3 has 17 residues. CDR3 nucleotide sequence: TGTGCCAGCAGCCAAACCCGTGGGCTAGCGGGTAGCTACGAGCAGTACTTC. Its protein product is CASSQTRGLAGSYEQYF.

This clonotype was counted a few times. The chain joins TRBV5-6 to TRBJ2-1; possibly TRBD2 for D (6 bases). CDR1 is SGHDT, CDR2 YYEEEE, per germline. The CDR3 is 15 amino acids. Deletions cut 2 bases from V and 3 bases from J, with 12 bases between. The DNA for the CDR3 is TGTGCCAGCAGCTTCGGGGTCGGGAGCTACAATGAGCAGTTCTTC. Amino acid sequence: CASSFGVGSYNEQFF.

This clonotype was seen a few times. The chain combines TRBV29-1 with TRBJ2-5; 8 nucleotides agree with TRBD2. This CDR3 comprises 16 residues. Trimming at V came to 3 bases and at J to 0 bases, leaving 9 bases not matched to a gene. The germline V gene encodes CDR1 SQVTM and CDR2 ANQGSEA. The CDR3 region is CSVDFRASGHQETQYF. CDR3 DNA sequence: TGCAGCGTTGATTTTCGGGCTAGCGGGCACCAAGAGACCCAGTACTTC.

This clonotype was seen more than once but under ten times. CDR3 DNA sequence: TGTGCCATCAGTGAAACAGGGGGCACTGAAGCTTTCTTT. Translating it yields CAISETGGTEAFF. The rearrangement joins TRBV10-3 to TRBJ1-1, with 8 bases fitting TRBD1. Germline V gene lookup returns CDR1 ENHRY and CDR2 SYGVKD. J gave up 4 bases and V 3 bases, and 1 base lay outside the gene matches. The CDR3 has 13 amino acids.

The chain combines TRBV7-3 with TRBJ1-1; no definite D call. V was pared by 4 bases and J by 1 base, with 25 bases between. The CDR3 has 19 residues. Germline V CDR1 and CDR2: SGHTA, FQGTGA. This CDR3 reads CASSSLRKSGFGENTEAFF. Here the CDR3 DNA reads TGTGCCAGCAGCTCCCTTAGGAAAAGTGGGTTCGGCGAGAACACTGAAGCTTTCTTT.

The V gene is TRBV18, the J gene TRBJ1-1, with D possibly TRBD1 on 5 matching bases. The V and J ends lost 0 bases and 5 bases respectively, with 10 bases between them. Germline lookup yields CDR1 KGHSH and CDR2 LQKENI. The CDR3 has 14 amino acids. This chain's CDR3 is CASSPPVGVTEAFF. The CDR3 DNA sequence: TGTGCCAGCTCACCACCGGTAGGGGTGACTGAAGCTTTCTTT.